The 22 T cell receptor beta chains in this list originate from one sample, sequenced in a study of T cell repertoires in cytomegalovirus infection. TCRdb reprocessed the reads with MiXCR, giving one entry per CDR3 protein. The table shows 600,000 to 800,000 distinct CDR3 sequences, with approximately 24% occurring only once. Specimen: CD8+ T cells from PBMCs. The source of these receptors is a human donor in good health (CMV status not recorded). Some clones in this sample may be carry-over from other donors' samples.

This clonotype came up many times. CDR3 in DNA: TGTGCCAGCAGCCTTGACCCGCAGGGTTCCAAAAACATTCAGTACTTC. As protein: CASSLDPQGSKNIQYF. The chain uses TRBV5-5 and TRBJ2-4, with D possibly TRBD1 on 5 matching bases. V dropped 4 bases and J dropped 2 bases, with 16 bases sitting between them. The CDR3 is 16 amino acids. Germline CDR1 and CDR2: SGHKS and YYEKEE (reference sequence).

The chain is built from TRBV7-3 and TRBJ1-1, with 10 bases lining up with TRBD1. Germline trimming cut 3 bases from V and 6 bases from J; bases unmatched to any gene: 13. CDR3 length equals 17 residues. CDR1 and CDR2 (germline): SGHTA, FQGTGA. The CDR3, as DNA: TGTGCCAGCAGCTTGAGGGACAGGGGCGCTGAACCGGCTGAAGCTTTCTTT. Amino acids: CASSLRDRGAEPAEAFF.

The gene calls are TRBV4-1 and TRBJ1-1; D is unclear. This CDR3 has 14 residues. CDR1 is MGHRA, CDR2 YSYEKL, per germline. Trimming removed 0 bases from V and 4 bases from J, with 9 bases in between. CDR3 amino acids: CASSQDILGTEAFF. In DNA form, the CDR3 reads TGCGCCAGCAGCCAAGACATCTTGGGCACTGAAGCTTTCTTT.

The rearrangement links TRBV4-3 to TRBJ1-1, with TRBD1 matching 8 bases. CDR1 LGHNA and CDR2 YSLEER come from the germline V gene. J gave up 2 bases and V 0 bases, and 5 bases lay outside the gene matches. CDR3 length: 16 amino acids. In DNA, the CDR3 is TGCGCCAGCAGCCAAGATTGGACAGGGTTAAACACTGAAGCTTTCTTT. Translating gives CASSQDWTGLNTEAFF.

This clonotype was counted only a few times. This sequence joins TRBV20-1 and TRBJ1-5; D is unclear. The CDR3 extends over 17 amino acids. V was cut by 0 bases and J by 7 bases, with 22 bases left in between. CDR1 is DFQATT and CDR2 is SNEGSKA in the germline V gene (reference sequence). CDR3 coding DNA: TGCAGTGCTAGAGACCCTACCGGACTGCGGGCTACCCAGCCCCAGCATTTT. It translates to CSARDPTGLRATQPQHF.

This clonotype came up many times. This chain uses TRBV4-2 with TRBJ1-1, with a tentative D call TRBD1 (5 bases). Germline V gene lookup returns CDR1 LGHNA and CDR2 YNFKEQ. Trimming pared 6 bases from V and 3 bases from J, leaving 17 bases between. The CDR3 consists of 15 residues. The CDR3 loop reads CASSGFRGADTEAFF. The CDR3 DNA is TGTGCCAGCAGTGGGTTCAGAGGGGCGGACACTGAAGCTTTCTTT.

This clonotype has more than one count but fewer than ten. The CDR3 sequence: CASSEFVGGYEQYF. The DNA for the CDR3 is TGTGCCAGCAGTGAATTCGTTGGGGGGTACGAGCAGTACTTC. The chain employs TRBV6-1 and TRBJ2-7; weak D call: TRBD2 (6 bases). The germline gives CDR1 MNHNS, CDR2 SASEGT. The V gene lost 2 bases and the J gene lost 4 bases, with 12 bases spanning the gap. The CDR3 runs 14 residues.

The chain carries TRBV6-2 or TRBV6-3 and TRBJ2-1; 10 positions agree with TRBD2. The ends lost 8 bases at V and 3 bases at J; junction bases unmatched: 7. The V gene's germline CDR1 is MNHEY and CDR2 SVGEGT. The CDR3 runs 15 residues. This chain's CDR3 is CASCVAGGYYNEQFF. CDR3 sequence (DNA): TGTGCCAGCTGTGTAGCGGGGGGCTACTACAATGAGCAGTTCTTC.

This clonotype was seen a few times. The chain combines TRBV20-1 with TRBJ2-5; D uncertain. CDR3 length: 14 residues. V was shortened by 7 bases and J by 2 bases, with 17 bases between the two germline ends. Germline loops: CDR1 DFQATT, CDR2 SNEGSKA (reference sequence). This chain's CDR3 is CSGSIWGFQETQYF. In DNA form, the CDR3 reads TGCAGTGGTTCGATCTGGGGATTTCAAGAGACCCAGTACTTC.

In its sample, this clonotype was seen many times. The gene calls are TRBV7-6 and TRBJ1-6; D gene unclear. Per the germline V gene, CDR1 is SGHVS and CDR2 is FNYEAQ. The CDR3 loop spans 13 amino acids. V was shortened by 1 base and J by 10 bases, with 8 bases between the two germline ends. This CDR3 is CASSLGYDSPLHF. CDR3 DNA sequence: TGTGCCAGCAGCTTAGGCTACGACTCACCCCTCCACTTT.

This clonotype was counted a few times. The chain has TRBV14 and TRBJ2-1; the match to TRBD2 covers 11 bases. Germline V lookup: CDR1 SGHDN, CDR2 FVKESK. V dropped 5 bases and J dropped 8; count of bases not matched to a gene: 14. The CDR3 is 17 residues long. The DNA for the CDR3 is TGTGCCAGCAGCGTTAGACTAGCGGGACTTACTAACGATGAGCAGTTCTTC. Translation: CASSVRLAGLTNDEQFF.

The chain recombines TRBV4-1 with TRBJ2-3, with D uncertain. The CDR3 is made up of 13 amino acids. In germline, CDR1 is MGHRA, CDR2 YSYEKL. Trimming took off 6 bases at V and 4 bases at J, with 11 bases between the two ends. The CDR3 sequence: CASRNVLADTQYF. CDR3 nucleotide sequence: TGCGCCAGCAGAAATGTATTGGCAGATACGCAGTATTTT.

This clonotype has only a few counts. The chain recombines TRBV29-1 with TRBJ2-7; 9 bases map to TRBD1. Germline V CDR1 and CDR2: SQVTM, ANQGSEA. This CDR3 is built from 12 residues. The junction had 6 bases not matched to a gene; V was cut back by 8 bases and J by 4 bases. The CDR3 sequence: CSIGQGRYEQYF. In nucleotides, the CDR3 is TGCAGCATAGGACAGGGGCGGTACGAGCAGTACTTC.

To note about this clonotype: One base away lies a much larger clone, so this may be a sequencing read error. The gene calls are TRBV7-2 and TRBJ2-3; weak D call: TRBD2 (5 bases). Germline V gene lookup returns CDR1 SGHTA and CDR2 FQGNSA. The length of the CDR3 is 15 residues. CDR3 sequence reads: CVSSLEGQTSDTQYF. The CDR3 DNA sequence: TGTGTCAGCAGCTTAGAGGGCCAAACCTCAGATACGCAGTATTTT.

The V gene is TRBV29-1, the J gene TRBJ2-7; D is uncertain. V lost 2 bases, J lost 1 base, and 9 bases lay in between. Germline V CDR1 and CDR2: SQVTM, ANQGSEA. This CDR3 is 13 amino acids long. The CDR3 protein is CSVESPGSYEQYF. The CDR3 nucleotides read TGCAGCGTTGAATCTCCCGGGTCCTACGAGCAGTACTTC.

This clonotype was observed many times. The rearrangement joins TRBV7-8 to TRBJ1-2; 8 nucleotides agree with TRBD1. This CDR3 is built from 15 residues. V dropped 4 bases and J dropped 3; count of bases not matched to a gene: 7. Germline lookup yields CDR1 SGHVS and CDR2 FQNEAQ. Here the CDR3 DNA reads TGTGCCAGCAGCTCGGACAGGGAGTACCACTATGGCTACACCTTC. As protein: CASSSDREYHYGYTF.

This clonotype has a handful of counts. The rearrangement joins TRBV20-1 to TRBJ1-5; tentative D call: TRBD1 (6 bases). Per the germline V gene, CDR1 is DFQATT and CDR2 is SNEGSKA (reference sequence). Trimming cost V 3 bases and J 2 bases, with 11 bases left between them. The length of the CDR3 is 14 residues. The CDR3, as DNA: TGCAGTGCTAGCAGGGGTAGGGGCAATCAGCCCCAGCATTTT. Its protein product is CSASRGRGNQPQHF.

Of note for this clonotype: This may be a read error, as it is one base from a much larger clone. V usage is TRBV7-6 and J usage is TRBJ2-1; D might be TRBD1 or TRBD2, each matching 5 bases. Germline values: CDR1 SGHVS, CDR2 FNYEAQ. The CDR3 is made up of 14 amino acids. This chain's CDR3 is CASSLATGQHEQSF. CDR3 nucleotides: TGTGCCAGCAGCTTAGCGACGGGGCAGCATGAGCAGTCCTTC.

This clonotype was seen more than once but under ten times. The V and J genes are TRBV2 and TRBJ2-3; maybe TRBD1 (6 bases). V was pared by 6 bases and J by 4 bases, with 11 bases between. Germline-derived CDR1 and CDR2 are SNHLY and FYNNEI. This CDR3 comprises 13 residues. The CDR3 loop is CASSADSPDTQYF. The CDR3 nucleotides are TGTGCCAGCAGCGCGGACAGCCCAGATACGCAGTATTTT. Based on the CDR3 plus reference TRBV2 and TRBJ2-3, the full variable domain is EPEVTQTPSHQVTQMGQEVILRCVPISNHLYFYWYRQILGQKVEFLVSFYNNEISEKSEIFDDQFSVERPDGSNFTLKIRSTKLEDSAMYFCASSADSPDTQYFGPGTRLTVL.

The rearrangement uses TRBV5-6 and TRBJ1-2, with D perhaps matching TRBD1 (5 bases). This CDR3 is built from 12 residues. V lost 10 bases and J lost 4, with 14 bases in between. Germline values: CDR1 SGHDT, CDR2 YYEEEE. This CDR3 is CAGNSGTYGYTF. The CDR3 nucleotides read TGTGCCGGCAACTCCGGGACCTATGGCTACACCTTC.

This chain uses TRBV6-1 with TRBJ1-5; 7 nucleotides line up with TRBD1. The trim removed 7 bases at V and 4 bases at J, leaving 13 bases unmatched. The length of the CDR3 is 16 residues. Germline values: CDR1 MNHNS, CDR2 SASEGT. The CDR3 region is CASTNSPGQQNQPQHF. The CDR3 DNA reads as TGTGCCAGCACCAACTCCCCGGGACAGCAAAATCAGCCCCAGCATTTT.

This clonotype has just a few counts. The chain recombines TRBV28 with TRBJ1-2, with D perhaps TRBD1 (5 bases). Germline V lookup: CDR1 MDHEN, CDR2 SYDVKM. With 6 bases removed from V and 4 bases from J, the gap between germline ends came to 18 bases. The CDR3 covers 15 residues. This CDR3 reads CASSPGTLEFYGYTF. CDR3 in DNA: TGTGCCAGCAGCCCCGGGACCCTCGAGTTCTATGGCTACACCTTC.